This is a list of T cell receptor beta chains from one sample in a study of blood T cell repertoires in COVID-19. Using immunoSEQ multiplex PCR, the repertoire was profiled, and TCRdb retains in-frame clones only, with some absent. The table lists about 150,000 clones, 85% to 90% of them singletons. Sequenced input: peripheral blood. The source of these receptors is a human donor in a cohort sampled during active COVID-19. CDR3s include the opening cysteine and the closing phenylalanine or tryptophan. A D gene is named only where the DNA matches it firmly. Size is stated for part of the rows, as once, few or many counts, or as a class when the clone is expanded.

TRBV19	once	TRBJ1-3	TRBD1	TGTGCCAGTACCCGCCGGGACAGCTCTGGAAACACCATATATTTT	CASTRRDSSGNTIYF
TRBV18	.	TRBJ2-3	.	TGTGCCAGCTCACCCCCTAGCACAGATACGCAGTATTTT	CASSPPSTDTQYF
TRBV7-2	.	TRBJ2-7	.	TGTGCCAGCAGCTTATTTTGGACAGAGTCGGCCTACGAGCAGTACTTC	CASSLFWTESAYEQYF
TRBV11-2	.	TRBJ2-1	TRBD2	TGTGCCAGCAGCTTATCCCTAGGACTAGCCGCGACCTACAATGAGCAGTTCTTC	CASSLSLGLAATYNEQFF
TRBV5-8	.	TRBJ2-1	TRBD2	TGTGCCAGCCGGGGAGCGGGGGGGCAGGATGAGCAGTTCTTC	CASRGAGGQDEQFF
TRBV19	.	TRBJ1-1	.	TGTGCCAGTAGTTTTGGGGACTTGATGGCTGAAGCTTTCTTT	CASSFGDLMAEAFF
TRBV25-1	.	TRBJ1-4	.	TGTGCCAGCAGTGGACCTAGCGGGGAACTGTTTTTT	CASSGPSGELFF
TRBV5-6	once	TRBJ2-7	TRBD1	TGTGCCAGCAGCCTGACAGGGGTACCGGTTCAGTACTTC	CASSLTGVPVQYF
TRBV7-3	few	TRBJ2-2	.	TGTGCCAGCAGCTCCGGTAGAACCGGGGAGCTGTTTTTT	CASSSGRTGELFF
TRBV19	.	TRBJ2-1	.	TGTGCCAGTACTGTGGACAGTTCCTACAATGAGCAGTTCTTC	CASTVDSSYNEQFF
TRBV27	.	TRBJ1-2	TRBD1	TGTGCCAGCAGTTCCCCGGGACAGTCCGACTATGGCTACACCTTC	CASSSPGQSDYGYTF
TRBV6-1	.	TRBJ2-4	.	TGTGCCAGCAGTGAAAGGTGGGGCCCCAAAAACATTCAGTACTTC	CASSERWGPKNIQYF
TRBV11-2	few	TRBJ2-7	.	TGTGCCAGCAGCTTCTCTCAGGTCCGCTCCTACGAGCAGTACTTC	CASSFSQVRSYEQYF
TRBV20-1	few	TRBJ1-5	.	TGCAGTGCTAGTTTGGGGGCTCGGGGCAATCAGCCCCAGCATTTT	CSASLGARGNQPQHF
TRBV6-5	.	TRBJ2-1	TRBD2	TGTGCCAGCAGCCTAGCGGGGGGTCTCTACAATGAGCAGTTCTTC	CASSLAGGLYNEQFF